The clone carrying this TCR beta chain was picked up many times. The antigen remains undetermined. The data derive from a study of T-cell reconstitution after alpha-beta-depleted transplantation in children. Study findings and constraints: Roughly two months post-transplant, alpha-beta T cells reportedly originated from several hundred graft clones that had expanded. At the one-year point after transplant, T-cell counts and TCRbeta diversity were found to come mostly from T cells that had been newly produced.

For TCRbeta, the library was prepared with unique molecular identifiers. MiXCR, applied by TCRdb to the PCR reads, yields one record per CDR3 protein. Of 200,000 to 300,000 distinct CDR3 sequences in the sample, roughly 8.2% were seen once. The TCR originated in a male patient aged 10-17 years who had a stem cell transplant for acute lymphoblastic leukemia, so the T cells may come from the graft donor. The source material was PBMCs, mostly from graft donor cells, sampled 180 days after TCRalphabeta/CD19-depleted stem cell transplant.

CDR3 nucleotide sequence: TGTGCCAGCAGCTTACCATACAGGGTCTACGAGCAGTACTTC. It codes for CASSLPYRVYEQYF. This sequence joins TRBV7-2 and TRBJ2-7; D is possibly TRBD1 (6 bases). Trimming left V 2 bases short and J 3 bases short, with 11 bases between. Germline CDR1 reads SGHTA; CDR2 reads FQGNSA. This CDR3 comprises 14 residues.